This T cell receptor beta chain is from a study of blood T cell repertoires in COVID-19. On the study more broadly: The origin of the acute and convalescent COVID-19 samples was the United States, Italy and Spain. T cells, B-cell-depleted T cells, or PBMCs supplied cDNA or gDNA.

This clone was seen a single time. Original handling: Estimation of nucleated cell counts was performed using reference gene primer amplification. The assay was immunoSEQ multiplex PCR, and TCRdb's table has in-frame clones only and misses some. V, J and clone size derive from that table, while D and trimming were established from the DNA sequence. The sample lists around 170,000 clones, roughly four fifths occurring once. Trimming cost V 6 bases and J 3 bases, with 18 bases left between them. This CDR3 has 15 amino acids. In germline, CDR1 is SGHAT, CDR2 FQNNGV. This chain joins TRBV11-2 and TRBJ2-7, with a weak D call TRBD2 (6 bases). This TCR derives from a woman in her 40s with acute or convalescent COVID-19. The material sequenced was peripheral blood. The CDR3 sequence: CASRIPGTSIYEQYF. The CDR3 DNA sequence: TGTGCCAGCAGAATACCCGGGACTTCAATCTACGAGCAGTACTTC.